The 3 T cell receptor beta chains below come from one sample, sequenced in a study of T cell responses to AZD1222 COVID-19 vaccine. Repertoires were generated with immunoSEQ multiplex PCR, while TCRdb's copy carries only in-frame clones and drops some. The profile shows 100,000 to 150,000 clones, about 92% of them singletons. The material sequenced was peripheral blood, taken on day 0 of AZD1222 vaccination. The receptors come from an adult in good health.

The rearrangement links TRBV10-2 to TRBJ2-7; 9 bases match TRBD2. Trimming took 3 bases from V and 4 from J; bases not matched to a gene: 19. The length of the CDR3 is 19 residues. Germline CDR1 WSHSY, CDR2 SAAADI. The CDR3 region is CASSEEFDYRVAGVYEQYF. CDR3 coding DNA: TGCGCCAGCAGTGAAGAATTCGACTATCGGGTAGCGGGAGTTTACGAGCAGTACTTC.

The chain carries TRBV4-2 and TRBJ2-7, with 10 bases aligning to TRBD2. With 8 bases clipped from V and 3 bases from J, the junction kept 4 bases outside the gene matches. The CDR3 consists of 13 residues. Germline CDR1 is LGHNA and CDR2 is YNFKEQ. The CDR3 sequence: CASAGTSVYEQYF. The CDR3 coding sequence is TGTGCCAGCGCCGGGACTAGCGTCTACGAGCAGTACTTC.

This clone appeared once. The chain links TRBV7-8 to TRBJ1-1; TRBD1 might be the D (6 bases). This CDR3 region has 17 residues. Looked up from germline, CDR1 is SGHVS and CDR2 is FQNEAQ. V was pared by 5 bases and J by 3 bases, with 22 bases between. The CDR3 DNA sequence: TGTGCCAGCAGCCCTCGACAGGTGGGGGCATGGGACACTGAAGCTTTCTTT. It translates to CASSPRQVGAWDTEAFF. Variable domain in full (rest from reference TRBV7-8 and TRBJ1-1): GAGVSQSPRYKVAKRGQDVALRCDPISGHVSLFWYQQALGQGPEFLTYFQNEAQLDKSGLPSDRFFAERPEGSVSTLKIQRTQQEDSAVYLCASSPRQVGAWDTEAFFGQGTRLTVV.